This T cell receptor (beta chain) was identified in a study of T cells in localized non-small cell lung cancer. The V end was cut by 1 base, the J end by 0 bases, with 10 bases between. CDR1 and CDR2 from the germline V gene are LGHNA and YSLEER. This CDR3 contains 16 residues. Clones were read by immunoSEQ multiplex PCR, and TCRdb kept only the in-frame ones, dropping some. The sample carries 45,000 or so clones, roughly 79% recorded once. As to this clone: Its antigen is still unknown.

Broader study findings: Maximal T cell clonality occurred in uninvolved adjacent lung, with tumor ranking below it. Among blood samples, higher T cell density accompanied longer overall survival. Adjacent lung had a median about 60 of the 100 largest tumor clones. The study sequenced only one region of the tumor. As a result, intratumor heterogeneity could not be excluded and remains possible.

The sequence came from a man aged 40 to 75 with stage III lung adenocarcinoma. The chain carries TRBV4-3 and TRBJ1-5, with unresolved D. The sequences come from peripheral blood mononuclear cells, collected before any cancer treatment. CDR3 loop: CASSQVVVGSNQPQHF. Here the CDR3 DNA reads TGCGCCAGCAGCCAAGTGGTGGTAGGTAGCAATCAGCCCCAGCATTTT.